The 5 T cell receptor beta chains presented below share a single source sample, sequenced in a study of OX40 agonist ivuxolimab in advanced cancers. This table comes from immunoSEQ multiplex PCR, and its TCRdb copy is limited to in-frame clones, with some not included. Among roughly 56,000 clones listed, less than 85% were seen once. Specimen: CD4+ or CD8+ T cells sorted from blood, collected in a trial of the OX40 agonist ivuxolimab. Receptors originate from an adult with an advanced solid tumor such as melanoma, head and neck, liver or kidney cancer.

This chain connects TRBV4-3 to TRBJ1-3; D remains unclear. Trimming pared 0 bases from V and 2 bases from J, leaving 11 bases between. In germline, CDR1 is LGHNA, CDR2 YSLEER. This CDR3 is 16 amino acids long. CDR3 nucleotide sequence: TGCGCCAGCAGCCAAGAGTTTCGTGGTACTGGAAACACCATATATTTT. Translating it yields CASSQEFRGTGNTIYF.

This chain uses TRBV10-3 with TRBJ1-6, with TRBD1 as a possible D gene (5 bases). The V and J ends lost 0 bases and 5 bases respectively, with 14 bases between them. In germline, CDR1 is ENHRY, CDR2 SYGVKD. The CDR3 is 17 amino acids. Here the CDR3 reads CAISESGAAGNNSPLHF. Here the CDR3 DNA reads TGTGCCATCAGTGAGTCGGGAGCAGCAGGGAATAATTCACCCCTCCACTTT.

The V gene is TRBV28, the J gene TRBJ2-2; D might be TRBD1 (5 bases). The CDR3 sequence is 14 residues long. Germline V gives CDR1 MDHEN, CDR2 SYDVKM. The germline V and J ends were trimmed by 6 bases and 0 bases, with 8 bases remaining between them. The CDR3 bases are TGTGCCAGCAGGCAGGGTACGAACACCGGGGAGCTGTTTTTT. Translation gives CASRQGTNTGELFF.

The chain links TRBV6-4 to TRBJ1-1; a weak D match, TRBD1 (6 bases). V was pared by 6 bases and J by 5 bases, with 13 bases between. This CDR3 contains 13 residues. Germline loops: CDR1 MRHNA, CDR2 SNTAGT. CDR3: CASRSTGNTEAFF. The CDR3 nucleotides are TGTGCCAGCAGGTCAACAGGGAATACTGAAGCTTTCTTT.

This rearrangement joins TRBV5-1 to TRBJ2-3, with D hard to call. Looked up from germline, CDR1 is SGHRS and CDR2 is YFSETQ. This CDR3 contains 14 residues. With 4 bases removed from V and 1 base from J, the gap between germline ends came to 10 bases. The CDR3 protein is CASSQARGTDTQYF. CDR3 DNA sequence: TGCGCCAGCAGCCAAGCCCGGGGCACAGATACGCAGTATTTT.